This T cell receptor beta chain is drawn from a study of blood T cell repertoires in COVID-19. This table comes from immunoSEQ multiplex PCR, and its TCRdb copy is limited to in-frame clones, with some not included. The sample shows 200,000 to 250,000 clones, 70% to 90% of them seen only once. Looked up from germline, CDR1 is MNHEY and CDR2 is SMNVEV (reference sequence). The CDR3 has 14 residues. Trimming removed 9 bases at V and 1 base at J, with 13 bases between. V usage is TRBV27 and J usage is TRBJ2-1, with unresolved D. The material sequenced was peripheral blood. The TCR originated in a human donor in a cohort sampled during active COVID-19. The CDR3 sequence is CASSPGYSYNEQFF. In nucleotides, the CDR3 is TGTGCCAGTTCCCCAGGCTATTCCTACAATGAGCAGTTCTTC.